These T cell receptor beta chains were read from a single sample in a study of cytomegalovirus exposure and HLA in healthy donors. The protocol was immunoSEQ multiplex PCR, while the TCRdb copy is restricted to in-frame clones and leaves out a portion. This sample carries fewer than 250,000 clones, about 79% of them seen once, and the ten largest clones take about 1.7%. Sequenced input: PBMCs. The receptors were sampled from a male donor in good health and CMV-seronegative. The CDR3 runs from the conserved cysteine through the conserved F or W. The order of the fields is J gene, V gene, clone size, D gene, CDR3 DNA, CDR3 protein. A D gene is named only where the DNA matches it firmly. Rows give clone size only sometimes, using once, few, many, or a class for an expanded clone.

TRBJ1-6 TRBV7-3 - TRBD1 TGTGCCAGCAGCTTAAAACAGGGGGGTAATTCACCCCTCCACTTT CASSLKQGGNSPLHF
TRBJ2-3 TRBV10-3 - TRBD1 TGTGCCATCAGTGAGTTCCGGGACAGCTCAACTAGCACAGATACGCAGTATTTT CAISEFRDSSTSTDTQYF
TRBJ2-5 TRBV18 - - TGTGCCAGCTCACCACTTCTCGGCAGGGGTATTGAGGAAAGGCAAGAGACCCAGTACTTC CASSPLLGRGIEERQETQYF
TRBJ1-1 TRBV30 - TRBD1 TGTGCCCGAACGGGACAGGGGGCACCGAACACTGAAGCTTTCTTT CARTGQGAPNTEAFF
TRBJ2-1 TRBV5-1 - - TGCGCCAGCAGCTTGGGACTAGTCGGGGGTGAGCAGTTCTTC CASSLGLVGGEQFF
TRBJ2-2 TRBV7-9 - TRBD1 TGTGCCAGCAGCAGACCCTCCGGGACAGTGAACACCGGGGAGCTGTTTTTT CASSRPSGTVNTGELFF
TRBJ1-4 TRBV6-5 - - TGTGCCAGCAGTTACACCGCAGAGGTCGCGAAACTGTTTTTT CASSYTAEVAKLFF
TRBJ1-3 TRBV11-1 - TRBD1 TGTGCCAGCAGCATGAGGACAGGGTACTCTGGAAACACCATATATTTT CASSMRTGYSGNTIYF
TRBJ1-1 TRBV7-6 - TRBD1 TGTGCCAGCAGTTCGGGACAGGGGAACACTGAAGCTTTCTTT CASSSGQGNTEAFF
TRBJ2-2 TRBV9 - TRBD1 TGTGCCAGCAGCCCCCTATCGGGGGAGGGACAGGGGACCGGGGAGCTGTTTTTT CASSPLSGEGQGTGELFF
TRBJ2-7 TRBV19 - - TGTGCCAGTAGTATAGATCTAGGTAACTACGAGCAGTACTTC CASSIDLGNYEQYF
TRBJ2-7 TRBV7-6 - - TGTGCCAGCAGCTTAAGTGGCAGCTCCTACGAGCAGTACTTC CASSLSGSSYEQYF
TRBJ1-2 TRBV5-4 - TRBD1 TGTGCCAGCAGCGTTACAGGGGGCGCCTATGGCTACACCTTC CASSVTGGAYGYTF
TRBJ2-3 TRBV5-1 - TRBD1 TGCGCCAGCAGTCATTTAGGAGGCGGGACAGGGGCGTCAGATACGCAGTATTTT CASSHLGGGTGASDTQYF
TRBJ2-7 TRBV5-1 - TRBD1 TGCGCCAGCAGCCCAAGACAGGGGGGGCTCTACGAGCAGTACTTC CASSPRQGGLYEQYF
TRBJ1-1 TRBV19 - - TGTGCCAGTAGTATAGGGGGGGGAAATGAAGCTTTCTTT CASSIGGGNEAFF
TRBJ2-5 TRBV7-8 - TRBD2 TGCGCCAGCAGCTGGACACTAGCGGGAGGGCCCCAAGAGACCCAGTACTTC CASSWTLAGGPQETQYF
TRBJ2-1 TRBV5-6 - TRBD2 TGTGCCAGCAGCTTGGCGGGACTAGCGGGAGTAAATGAGCAGTTCTTC CASSLAGLAGVNEQFF
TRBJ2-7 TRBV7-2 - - TGTGCCAGCAGCCGCCTCGTCGGGAAAGAGCAGTACTTC CASSRLVGKEQYF
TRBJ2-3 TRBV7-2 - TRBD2 TGTGCCAGCAGCTTAGTCGGGACTAGCAGGACAGATACGCAGTATTTT CASSLVGTSRTDTQYF
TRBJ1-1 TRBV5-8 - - TGTGCCAGCAGCTTGGGGGGCGGGGGTGAAGCTTTCTTT CASSLGGGGEAFF
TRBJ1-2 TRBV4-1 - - TGCGCCAGCAACCTAGGAGGAAAGGGAGGCTACACCTTC CASNLGGKGGYTF
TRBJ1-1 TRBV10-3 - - TGTGCCATCAGCTCAGGGGCTTTGGTTAACACTGAAGCTTTCTTT CAISSGALVNTEAFF
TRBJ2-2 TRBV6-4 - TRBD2 TGTGCCAGCAGTGCCGGGACTAGCAGGGCCGGGGAGCTGTTTTTT CASSAGTSRAGELFF
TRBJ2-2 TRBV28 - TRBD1 TGTGCCAGCATCCTACAGGGGGTGGGCACCGGGGAGCTGTTTTTT CASILQGVGTGELFF
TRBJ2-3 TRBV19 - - TGTGCCAGTAGTCAACTGCTTTCCATTGCCACAGATACGCAGTATTTT CASSQLLSIATDTQYF
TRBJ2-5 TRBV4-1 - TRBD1 TGCGCCAGCAGCCAAGTAATGGACAGGGGAACTAGGGAGCAGTACTTC CASSQVMDRGTREQYF
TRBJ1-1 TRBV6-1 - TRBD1 TGTGCCAGCAGTGAAAATTTCGGGACAGGGGGTCATGAAGCTTTCTTT CASSENFGTGGHEAFF
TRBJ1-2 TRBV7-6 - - TGTGCCAGCAGCTTAGGTCCGGGGGAGGGTGGCTACACCTTC CASSLGPGEGGYTF
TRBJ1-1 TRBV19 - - TGTGCCAGTAGGCCTGACAGGATGAACACTGAAGCTTTCTTT CASRPDRMNTEAFF
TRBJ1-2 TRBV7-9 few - TGTGCCAGCAGCTCCCCTGACAGGCACGTCTATGGCTACACCTTC CASSSPDRHVYGYTF
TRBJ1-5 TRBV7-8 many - TGTGCCAGCAGGCCTCCGGGACAAGGGCAGCCCCAGCATTTT CASRPPGQGQPQHF
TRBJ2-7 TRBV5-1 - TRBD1 TGCGCCAGCAGCTCCGGGACAGGGGTCCACGAGCAGTACTTC CASSSGTGVHEQYF
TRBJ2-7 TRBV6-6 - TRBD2 TGTGCCAGCAGTCAGGGACTAGCGGGAGCCTACGAGCAGTACTTC CASSQGLAGAYEQYF
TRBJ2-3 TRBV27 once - TGTGCCAGCAGTAGGGGAATTGATACGCAGTATTTT CASSRGIDTQYF
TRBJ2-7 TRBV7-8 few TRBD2 TGTGCCAGCATCCCCGGGGGGTTCTACGAGCAGTACTTC CASIPGGFYEQYF
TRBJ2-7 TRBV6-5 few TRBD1 TGTGCCAGCAGTTACCTCGGACAGGCGTTCGAGCAGTACTTC CASSYLGQAFEQYF
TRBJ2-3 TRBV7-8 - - TGTGCCAGCAGCTTAGTCGGCGGAGGGTCGCAGTATTTT CASSLVGGGSQYF
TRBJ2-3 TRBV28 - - TGTGCCAGCAGTGTTACCGGAGATACGCAGTATTTT CASSVTGDTQYF
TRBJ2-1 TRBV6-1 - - TGTGCCAGCAGTGAAGGGACTAACCTATCTCTGTTCTTC CASSEGTNLSLFF
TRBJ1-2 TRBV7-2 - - TGTGCCAGCAGCTCGGACAAAAGGTATGGCTACACCTTC CASSSDKRYGYTF
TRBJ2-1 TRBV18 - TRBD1 TGTGCCAGCTCACCACGGACAGGGGGCAGCGATGAGCAGTTCTTC CASSPRTGGSDEQFF
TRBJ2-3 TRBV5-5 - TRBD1 TGTGCCAGCAGCCCCGGGACAGGGGTAACAGATACGCAGTATTTT CASSPGTGVTDTQYF
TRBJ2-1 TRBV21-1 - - TGTGCCAGCAGCAAAGTTGCAGGCCCTAGGAGGGCCTACAATGAGCAGTTCTTC CASSKVAGPRRAYNEQFF
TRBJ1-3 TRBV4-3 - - TGCGCCAGCAGCCAAGAGGGGAGCTCTGGAAACACCATATATTTT CASSQEGSSGNTIYF
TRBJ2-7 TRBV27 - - TGTGCCAGCAGTCTGGAGAGGACCTACGAGCAGTACTTC CASSLERTYEQYF
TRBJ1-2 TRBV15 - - TGTGCCACCAGCAGCTGGGGCCAGACTAACTATGGCTACACCTTC CATSSWGQTNYGYTF
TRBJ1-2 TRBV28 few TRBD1 TGTGCGAGCGGGACAGGGAGCCAGTATGGCTACACCTTC CASGTGSQYGYTF
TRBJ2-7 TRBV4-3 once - TGCGCCAGCAGCCCCGGGGGAAGCTCCTACGAGCAGTACTTC CASSPGGSSYEQYF
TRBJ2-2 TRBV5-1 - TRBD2 TGCGCCAGCAGCTTATTAGCGGGGCCCAGCACCGGGGAGCTGTTTTTT CASSLLAGPSTGELFF
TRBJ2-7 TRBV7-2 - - TGTGCCAGCAGCTTACAGGGCACCTACGAGCAGTACTTC CASSLQGTYEQYF
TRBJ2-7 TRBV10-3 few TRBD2 TGTGCCATCAGTGAACTAGCGGCCTCCTACGAGCAGTACTTC CAISELAASYEQYF
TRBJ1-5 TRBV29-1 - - TGCAGCGTTGAAGGGGACAAGGATCAGCCCCAGCATTTT CSVEGDKDQPQHF
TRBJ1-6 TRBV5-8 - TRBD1 TGTGCCAGCAGCTTAACAGGGGATTCACCCCTCCACTTT CASSLTGDSPLHF
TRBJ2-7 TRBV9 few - TGTGCCAGCAGCCCCTCCTCTCCCGGCGAGCAGTACTTC CASSPSSPGEQYF
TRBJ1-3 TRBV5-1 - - TGCGCCAGCAGCTCCCAATCGACAGTCAGCTCTGGAAACACCATATATTTT CASSSQSTVSSGNTIYF